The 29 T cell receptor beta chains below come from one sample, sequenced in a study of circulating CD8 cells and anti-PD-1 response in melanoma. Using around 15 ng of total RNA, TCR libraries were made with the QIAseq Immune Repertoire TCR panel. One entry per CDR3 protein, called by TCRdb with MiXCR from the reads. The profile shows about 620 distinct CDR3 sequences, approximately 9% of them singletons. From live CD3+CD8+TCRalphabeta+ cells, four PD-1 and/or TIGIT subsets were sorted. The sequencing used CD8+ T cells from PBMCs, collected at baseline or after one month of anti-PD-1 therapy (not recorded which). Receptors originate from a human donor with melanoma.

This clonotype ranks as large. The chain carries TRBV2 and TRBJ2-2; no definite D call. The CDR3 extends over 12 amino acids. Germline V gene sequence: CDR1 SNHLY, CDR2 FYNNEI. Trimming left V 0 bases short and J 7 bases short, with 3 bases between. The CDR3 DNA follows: TGTGCCAGCAGTGAAGCGGGCGGGGAGCTGTTTTTT. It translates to CASSEAGGELFF. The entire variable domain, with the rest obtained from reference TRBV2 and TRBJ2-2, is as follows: EPEVTQTPSHQVTQMGQEVILRCVPISNHLYFYWYRQILGQKVEFLVSFYNNEISEKSEIFDDQFSVERPDGSNFTLKIRSTKLEDSAMYFCASSEAGGELFFGEGSRLTVL.

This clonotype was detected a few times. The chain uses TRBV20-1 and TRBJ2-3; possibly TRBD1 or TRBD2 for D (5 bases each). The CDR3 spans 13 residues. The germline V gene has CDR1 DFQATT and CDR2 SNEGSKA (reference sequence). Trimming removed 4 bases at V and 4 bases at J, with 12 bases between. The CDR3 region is CSAKVEGPDTQYF. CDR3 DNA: TGCAGTGCTAAGGTTGAGGGGCCAGATACGCAGTATTTT.

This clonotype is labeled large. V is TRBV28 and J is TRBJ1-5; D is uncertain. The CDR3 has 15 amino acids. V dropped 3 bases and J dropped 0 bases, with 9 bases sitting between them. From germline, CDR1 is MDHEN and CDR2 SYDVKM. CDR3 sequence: CASSFGDYSNQPQHF. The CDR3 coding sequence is TGTGCCAGCAGTTTTGGGGATTATAGCAATCAGCCCCAGCATTTT.

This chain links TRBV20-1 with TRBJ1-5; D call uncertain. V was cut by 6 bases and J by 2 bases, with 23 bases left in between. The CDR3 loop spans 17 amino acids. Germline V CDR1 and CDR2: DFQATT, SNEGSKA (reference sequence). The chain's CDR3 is CSATGQAIRGGNQPQHF. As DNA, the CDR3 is TGCAGTGCAACTGGTCAGGCGATACGGGGAGGCAATCAGCCCCAGCATTTT.

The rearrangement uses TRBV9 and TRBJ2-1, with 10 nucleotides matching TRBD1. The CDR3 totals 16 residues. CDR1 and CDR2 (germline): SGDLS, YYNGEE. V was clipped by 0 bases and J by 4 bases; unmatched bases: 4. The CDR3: CASSVDRTGGYNEQFF. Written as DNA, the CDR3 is TGTGCCAGCAGCGTAGATAGGACAGGGGGATACAATGAGCAGTTCTTC. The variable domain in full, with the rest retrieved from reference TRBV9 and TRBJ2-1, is DSGVTQTPKHLITATGQRVTLRCSPRSGDLSVYWYQQSLDQGLQFLIQYYNGEERAKGNILERFSAQQFPDLHSELNLSSLELGDSALYFCASSVDRTGGYNEQFFGPGTRLTVL.

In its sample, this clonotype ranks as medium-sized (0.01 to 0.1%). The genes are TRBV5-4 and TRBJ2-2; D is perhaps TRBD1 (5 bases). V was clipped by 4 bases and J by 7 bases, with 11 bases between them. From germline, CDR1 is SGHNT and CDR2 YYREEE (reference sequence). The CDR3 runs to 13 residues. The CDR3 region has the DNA TGTGCCAGCAGCCCGCGACAGAGCGGGGAGCTGTTTTTT. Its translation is CASSPRQSGELFF.

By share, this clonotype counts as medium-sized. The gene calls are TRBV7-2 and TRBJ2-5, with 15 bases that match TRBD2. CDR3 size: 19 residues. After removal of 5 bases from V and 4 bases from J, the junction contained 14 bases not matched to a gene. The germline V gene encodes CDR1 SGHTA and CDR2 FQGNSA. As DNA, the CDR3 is TGTGCCAGCAGCCCCCCCCGAGGACTAGCGGGGGGGCGGGGAGAGACCCAGTACTTC. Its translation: CASSPPRGLAGGRGETQYF.

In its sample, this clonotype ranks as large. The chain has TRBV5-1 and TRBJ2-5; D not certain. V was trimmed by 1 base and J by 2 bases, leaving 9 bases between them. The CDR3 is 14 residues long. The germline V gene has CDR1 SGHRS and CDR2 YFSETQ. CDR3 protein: CASSLSQLQETQYF. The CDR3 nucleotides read TGCGCCAGCAGCTTGAGCCAGTTACAAGAGACCCAGTACTTC.

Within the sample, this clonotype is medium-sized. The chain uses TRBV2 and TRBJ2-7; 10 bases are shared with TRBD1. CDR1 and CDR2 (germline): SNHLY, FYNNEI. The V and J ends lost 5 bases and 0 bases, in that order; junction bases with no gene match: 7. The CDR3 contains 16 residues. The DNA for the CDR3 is TGTGCCAGCAGTAGGGACAGGGGAACCTCCTCCTACGAGCAGTACTTC. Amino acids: CASSRDRGTSSYEQYF.

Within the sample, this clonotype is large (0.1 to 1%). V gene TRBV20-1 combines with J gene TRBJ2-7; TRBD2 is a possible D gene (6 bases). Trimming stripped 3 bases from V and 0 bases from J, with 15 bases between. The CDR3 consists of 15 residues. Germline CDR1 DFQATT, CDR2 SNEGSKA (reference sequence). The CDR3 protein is CSARGRSHSSYEQYF. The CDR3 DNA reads TGCAGTGCTAGGGGGAGGAGCCACAGCTCCTACGAGCAGTACTTC.

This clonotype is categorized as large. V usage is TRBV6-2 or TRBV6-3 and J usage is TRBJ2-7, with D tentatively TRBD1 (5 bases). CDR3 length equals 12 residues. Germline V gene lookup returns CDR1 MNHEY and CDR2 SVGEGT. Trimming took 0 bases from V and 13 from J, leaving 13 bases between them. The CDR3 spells CASSYSAGHLYF. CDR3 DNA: TGTGCCAGCAGTTACTCCGCAGGACACCTCTACTTC.

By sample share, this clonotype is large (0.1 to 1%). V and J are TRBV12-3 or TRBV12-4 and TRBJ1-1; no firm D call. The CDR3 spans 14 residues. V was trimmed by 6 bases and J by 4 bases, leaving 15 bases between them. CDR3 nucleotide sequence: TGTGCCAGCAGCCCGAGCCCTGGTGGCACTGAAGCTTTCTTT. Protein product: CASSPSPGGTEAFF.

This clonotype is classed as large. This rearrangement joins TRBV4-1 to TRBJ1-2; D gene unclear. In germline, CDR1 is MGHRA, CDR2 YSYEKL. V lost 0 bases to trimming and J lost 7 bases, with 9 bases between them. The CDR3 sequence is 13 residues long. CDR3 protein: CASSQDRPTGYTF. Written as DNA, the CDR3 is TGCGCCAGCAGCCAAGATCGACCCACTGGCTACACCTTC.

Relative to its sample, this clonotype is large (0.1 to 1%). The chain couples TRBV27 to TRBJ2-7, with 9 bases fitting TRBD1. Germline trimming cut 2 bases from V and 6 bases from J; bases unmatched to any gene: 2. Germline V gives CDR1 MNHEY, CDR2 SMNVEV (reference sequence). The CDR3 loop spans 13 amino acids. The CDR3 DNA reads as TGTGCCAGCAGTTTAACGACAGGGGGCGAGCAGTACTTC. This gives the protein CASSLTTGGEQYF.

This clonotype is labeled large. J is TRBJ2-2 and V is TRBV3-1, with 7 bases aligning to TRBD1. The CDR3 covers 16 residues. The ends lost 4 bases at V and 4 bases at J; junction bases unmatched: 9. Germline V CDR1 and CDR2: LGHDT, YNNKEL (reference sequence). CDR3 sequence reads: CASSPTRTGGTGELFF. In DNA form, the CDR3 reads TGTGCCAGCAGCCCCACCCGGACAGGAGGCACCGGGGAGCTGTTTTTT.

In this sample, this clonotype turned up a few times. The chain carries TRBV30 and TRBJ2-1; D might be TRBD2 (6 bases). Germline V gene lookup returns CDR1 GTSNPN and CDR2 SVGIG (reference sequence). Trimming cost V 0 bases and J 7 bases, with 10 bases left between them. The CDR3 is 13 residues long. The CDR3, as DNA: TGTGCCTGGAGTGTAGTACTAGCTAATGAGCAGTTCTTC. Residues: CAWSVVLANEQFF.

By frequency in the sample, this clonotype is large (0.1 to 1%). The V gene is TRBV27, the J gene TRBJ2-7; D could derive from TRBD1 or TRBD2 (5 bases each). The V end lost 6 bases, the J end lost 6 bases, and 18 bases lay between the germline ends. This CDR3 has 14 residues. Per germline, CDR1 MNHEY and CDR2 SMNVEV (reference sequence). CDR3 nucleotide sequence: TGTGCCAGCAGGATTCGGGGCTTATTCGGCGAGCAGTACTTC. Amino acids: CASRIRGLFGEQYF.

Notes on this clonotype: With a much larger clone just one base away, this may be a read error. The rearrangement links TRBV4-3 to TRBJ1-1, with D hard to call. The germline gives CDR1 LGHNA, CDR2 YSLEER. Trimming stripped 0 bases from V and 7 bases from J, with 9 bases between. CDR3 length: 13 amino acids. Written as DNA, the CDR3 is TGCGCCAGCAGCCAAGAGAATGGCGGTGAAGCTTTCTTT. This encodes CASSQENGGEAFF.

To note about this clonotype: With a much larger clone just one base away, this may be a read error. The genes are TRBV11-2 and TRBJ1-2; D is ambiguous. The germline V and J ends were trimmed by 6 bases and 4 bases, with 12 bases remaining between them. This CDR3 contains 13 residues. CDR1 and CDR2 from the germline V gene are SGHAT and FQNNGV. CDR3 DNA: TGTGCCAGCAGATCTGAAAGAACCTATGGCTACACCTTC. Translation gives CASRSERTYGYTF.

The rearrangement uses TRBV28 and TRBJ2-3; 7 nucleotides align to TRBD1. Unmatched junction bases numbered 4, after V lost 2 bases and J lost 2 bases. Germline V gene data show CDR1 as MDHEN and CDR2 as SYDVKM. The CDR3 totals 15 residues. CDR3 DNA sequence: TGTGCCAGCAGTTTAAGGGACAGCCTCACAGATACGCAGTATTTT. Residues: CASSLRDSLTDTQYF.

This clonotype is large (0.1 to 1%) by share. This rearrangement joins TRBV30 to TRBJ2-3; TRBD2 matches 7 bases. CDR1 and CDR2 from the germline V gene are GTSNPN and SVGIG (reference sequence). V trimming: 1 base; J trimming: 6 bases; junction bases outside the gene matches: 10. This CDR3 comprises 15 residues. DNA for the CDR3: TGTGCCTGGAGTGCGGGAGCGGGGCCCACCGATACGCAGTATTTT. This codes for CAWSAGAGPTDTQYF.

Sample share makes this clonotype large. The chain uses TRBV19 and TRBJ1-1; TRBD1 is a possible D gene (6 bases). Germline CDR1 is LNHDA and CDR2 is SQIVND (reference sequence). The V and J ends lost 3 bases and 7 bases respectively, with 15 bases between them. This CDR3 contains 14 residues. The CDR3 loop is CASSIWGGRDEAFF. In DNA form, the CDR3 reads TGTGCCAGTAGTATCTGGGGGGGGCGAGATGAAGCTTTCTTT.

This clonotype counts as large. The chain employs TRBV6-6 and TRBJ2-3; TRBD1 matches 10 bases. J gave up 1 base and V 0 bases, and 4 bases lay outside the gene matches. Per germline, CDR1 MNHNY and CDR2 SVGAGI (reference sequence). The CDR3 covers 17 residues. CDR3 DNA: TGTGCCAGCAGTTACTCAAAGACAGGGGGCGGCACAGATACGCAGTATTTT. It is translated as CASSYSKTGGGTDTQYF.

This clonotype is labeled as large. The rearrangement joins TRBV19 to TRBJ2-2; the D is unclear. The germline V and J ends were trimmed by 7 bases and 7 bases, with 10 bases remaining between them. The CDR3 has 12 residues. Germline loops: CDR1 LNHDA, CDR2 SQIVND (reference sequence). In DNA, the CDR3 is TGTGCCAGTAAAACCGGCGTCGGGGAGCTGTTTTTT. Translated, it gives CASKTGVGELFF. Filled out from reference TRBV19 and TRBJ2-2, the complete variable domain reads DGGITQSPKYLFRKEGQNVTLSCEQNLNHDAMYWYRQDPGQGLRLIYYSQIVNDFQKGDIAEGYSVSREKKESFPLTVTSAQKNPTAFYLCASKTGVGELFFGEGSRLTVL.

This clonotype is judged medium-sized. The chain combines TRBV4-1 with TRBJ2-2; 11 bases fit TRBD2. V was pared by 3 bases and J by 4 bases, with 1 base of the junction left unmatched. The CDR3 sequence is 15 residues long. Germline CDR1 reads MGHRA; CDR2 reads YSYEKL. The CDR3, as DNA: TGCGCCAGCAGCCATAGCGGGGGGGCCACCGGGGAGCTGTTTTTT. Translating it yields CASSHSGGATGELFF.

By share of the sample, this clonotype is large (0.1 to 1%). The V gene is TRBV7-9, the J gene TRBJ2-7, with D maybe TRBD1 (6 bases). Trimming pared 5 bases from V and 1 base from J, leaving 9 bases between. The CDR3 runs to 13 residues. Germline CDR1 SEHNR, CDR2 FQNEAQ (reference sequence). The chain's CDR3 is CASSPDSSYEQYF. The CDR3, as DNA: TGTGCCAGCAGCCCGGACAGTTCCTACGAGCAGTACTTC.

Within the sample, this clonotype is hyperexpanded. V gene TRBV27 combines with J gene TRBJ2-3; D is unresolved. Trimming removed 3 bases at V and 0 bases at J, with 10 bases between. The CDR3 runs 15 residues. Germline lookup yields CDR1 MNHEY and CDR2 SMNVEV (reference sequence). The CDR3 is CASSFELESTDTQYF. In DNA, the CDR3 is TGTGCCAGCAGTTTTGAGTTAGAAAGCACAGATACGCAGTATTTT.

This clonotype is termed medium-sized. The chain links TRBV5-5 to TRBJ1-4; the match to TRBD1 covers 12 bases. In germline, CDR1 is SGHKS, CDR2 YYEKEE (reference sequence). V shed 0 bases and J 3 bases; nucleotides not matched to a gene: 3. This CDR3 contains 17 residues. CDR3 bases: TGTGCCAGCAGCTTGGCGGGACAGGGGGCGGCTAATGAAAAACTGTTTTTT. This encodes CASSLAGQGAANEKLFF.

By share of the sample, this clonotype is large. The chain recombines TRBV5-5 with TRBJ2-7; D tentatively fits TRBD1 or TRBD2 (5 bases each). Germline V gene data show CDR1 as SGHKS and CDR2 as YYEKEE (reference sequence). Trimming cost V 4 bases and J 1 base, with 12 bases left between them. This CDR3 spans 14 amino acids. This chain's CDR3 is CASSLGTLSYEQYF. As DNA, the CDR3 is TGTGCCAGCAGCCTAGGGACGCTATCCTACGAGCAGTACTTC.